This TCR beta chain came from a study of spatial heterogeneity in lung cancer. Study in general: Untreated early-stage non-small cell lung cancer patients, approximately 79 in total, were the donors.

TCR cDNA molecules each had a unique molecular identifier. Each CDR3 protein is one row after TCRdb ran MiXCR on the 5' RACE reads. Of around 44,000 distinct CDR3 sequences listed, 10% to 13% are singletons. In its sample, this clonotype was seen many times. Described time point: blood at routine non-recurrence follow-up after resection. Tumor, nontumor lung or frozen PBMC supplied whole RNA, sequenced without sorting. This TCR was recovered from a female donor with early-stage non-small cell lung cancer. This specimen consisted of PBMCs, obtained at follow-up.

The CDR3 sequence: CASSHGTGTWDSPLHF. The CDR3 DNA reads TGTGCCAGCAGCCACGGGACAGGAACCTGGGATTCACCCCTCCACTTT. The genes are TRBV3-1 and TRBJ1-6, with 8 bases that match TRBD1. The germline CDR1 and CDR2 sequences are LGHDT and YNNKEL (reference sequence). The junction had 9 bases not matched to a gene; V was cut back by 3 bases and J by 8 bases. The CDR3 is made up of 16 amino acids.